Described below is a single T cell receptor (beta chain) sequence and its context. Its antigen is not identified. Germline V gives CDR1 SGHRS, CDR2 YFSETQ. This CDR3 has 15 amino acids. V lost 3 bases to trimming and J lost 3 bases; unmatched junction nucleotides: 3. These data originate in a study of T cell responses to AZD1222 COVID-19 vaccine. Study-level background: It was second doses at about 4 or about 12 weeks that were pooled. Findings and caveats of the study: Most donors were white British and more were female, and clonal diversity was possibly underestimated.

The data were produced by immunoSEQ multiplex PCR, yet TCRdb's version contains in-frame clones alone and is incomplete. Of just under 85,000 clones listed, about 82% are singletons. The material was peripheral blood, obtained on day 0 of AZD1222 vaccination. The source is an adult in good health. The V gene is TRBV5-1, the J gene TRBJ2-1; 10 nucleotides align to TRBD1. The CDR3: CASSSWTGGYNEQFF. In nucleotides, the CDR3 is TGCGCCAGCAGCTCTTGGACAGGGGGCTACAATGAGCAGTTCTTC.